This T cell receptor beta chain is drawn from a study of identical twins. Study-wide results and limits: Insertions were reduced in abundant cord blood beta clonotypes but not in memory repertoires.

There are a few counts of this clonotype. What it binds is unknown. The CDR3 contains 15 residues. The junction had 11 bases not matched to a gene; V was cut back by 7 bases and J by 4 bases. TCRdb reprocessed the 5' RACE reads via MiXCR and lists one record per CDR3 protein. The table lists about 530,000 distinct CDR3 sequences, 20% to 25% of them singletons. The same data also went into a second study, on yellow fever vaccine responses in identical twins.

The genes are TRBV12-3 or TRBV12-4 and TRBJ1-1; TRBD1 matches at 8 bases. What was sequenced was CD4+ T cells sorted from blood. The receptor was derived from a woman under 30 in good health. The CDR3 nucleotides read TGTGCCAGCACCCCCACGAACAGGGGGGTCACTGAAGCTTTCTTT. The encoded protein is CASTPTNRGVTEAFF.